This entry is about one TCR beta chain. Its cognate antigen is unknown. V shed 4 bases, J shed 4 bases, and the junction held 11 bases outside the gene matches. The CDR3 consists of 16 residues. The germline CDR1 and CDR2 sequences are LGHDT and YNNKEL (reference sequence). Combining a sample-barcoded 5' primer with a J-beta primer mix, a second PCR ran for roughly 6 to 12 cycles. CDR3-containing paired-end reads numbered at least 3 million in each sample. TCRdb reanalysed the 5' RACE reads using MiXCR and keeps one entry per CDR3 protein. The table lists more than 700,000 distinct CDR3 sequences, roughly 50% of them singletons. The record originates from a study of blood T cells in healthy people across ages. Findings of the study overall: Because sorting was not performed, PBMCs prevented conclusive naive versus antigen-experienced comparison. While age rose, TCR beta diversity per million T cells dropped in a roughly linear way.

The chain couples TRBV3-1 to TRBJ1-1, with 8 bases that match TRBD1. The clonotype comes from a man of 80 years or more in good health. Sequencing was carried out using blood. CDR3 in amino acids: CASSLLTGASFTEAFF. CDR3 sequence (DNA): TGTGCCAGCAGCCTTTTGACAGGGGCCTCCTTCACTGAAGCTTTCTTT.